Listed below are T cell receptor beta chains from one sample, sequenced in a study of shared clonotypes between healthy human individuals. Only in-frame clones appear in the TCRdb table, and some are missing; sequencing was by immunoSEQ multiplex PCR. The sample has about 1.1 million clones, 70% to 80% seen once. The sample consisted of memory CD4+ T cells from PBMCs. The source is a man aged 18-30 years in good health. Some clones in this sample may be carry-over from other donors' samples. The CDR3 runs from the conserved cysteine through the conserved F or W. A D gene is named only where the DNA matches it firmly. For some rows the clone size is stated as once, few or many, or as a class when expanded; others skip it.

TRBV7-8	-	TRBJ1-5	-	TGTGCCAGCAGCGCTTCGGGGGGGGCGCATCAGCCCCAGCATTTT	CASSASGGAHQPQHF
TRBV7-2	-	TRBJ2-5	-	TGTGCCAGCAGCTTAGTTAGAAGGGGTGGAGAGACCCAGTACTTC	CASSLVRRGGETQYF
TRBV7-3	-	TRBJ2-1	-	TGTGCCAGCAGCTCATATACCGGGACTGAGCAGTTCTTC	CASSSYTGTEQFF
TRBV4-1	-	TRBJ2-7	-	TGCGCCAGCAGCCAAGTAGCAAGCTCCTACGAGCAGTACTTC	CASSQVASSYEQYF
TRBV6-5	-	TRBJ2-7	-	TGTGCCAGCAGACGACAGGCAGGCTACGAGCAGTACTTC	CASRRQAGYEQYF
TRBV11-2	few	TRBJ1-3	-	TGTGCCAGCAGCTTGTTAAGGGGGGGCTCTGGAAACACCATATATTTT	CASSLLRGGSGNTIYF
TRBV19	-	TRBJ2-1	-	TGTGCCAGTAGTATTGTGGCGGGTGAGCAGTTCTTC	CASSIVAGEQFF
TRBV4-3	-	TRBJ2-7	TRBD1	TGCGCCAGCAGCCAAGTATGGACAGGGACCGAAGAGCAGTACTTC	CASSQVWTGTEEQYF
TRBV11-2	-	TRBJ2-5	-	TGTGCCAGCAGCTTCGGCAGGGGAGTTCGAGAGACCCAGTACTTC	CASSFGRGVRETQYF
TRBV28	-	TRBJ2-7	TRBD1	TGTGCCAGCAGGGGACAGGGGAACTCCTACGAGCAGTACTTC	CASRGQGNSYEQYF
TRBV4-2	-	TRBJ1-2	-	TGTGCCAGCAGCAACCGGGATTACCCCTATGGCTACACCTTC	CASSNRDYPYGYTF
TRBV2	-	TRBJ1-5	TRBD1	TGTGCCAGCAGTGAAGGGAACAGGGGCAAGCCGCCCCAGCATTTT	CASSEGNRGKPPQHF
TRBV10-3	-	TRBJ1-5	-	TGTGCCATCAGTGAGTCCGGGAGTCGCAATCAGCCCCAGCATTTT	CAISESGSRNQPQHF
TRBV25-1	-	TRBJ2-2	TRBD1	TGTGCCAGCAGGGACAGGGGAATCGGGGAGCTGTTTTTT	CASRDRGIGELFF
TRBV5-1	-	TRBJ1-1	TRBD1	TGCGCCACCGGGACAGGGAACACTGAAGCTTTCTTT	CATGTGNTEAFF
TRBV30	-	TRBJ2-3	TRBD2	TGTGCCTGGAGAGGACTAGCGGGAACGGATACGCAGTATTTT	CAWRGLAGTDTQYF
TRBV4-1	-	TRBJ1-2	-	TGCGCCAGCAGCTATGGGATCCGGGACACCTATGGCTACACCTTC	CASSYGIRDTYGYTF
TRBV27	once	TRBJ2-6	-	TGTGCCAGCAGTCTCTTATCCCCCCGGGGGACTGGGGCCAACGTCCTGACTTTC	CASSLLSPRGTGANVLTF
TRBV7-9	-	TRBJ1-2	-	TGTGCCAGCAGCTTAGATAGTTGGGGCGACCATGGCTACACCTTC	CASSLDSWGDHGYTF
TRBV5-6	-	TRBJ2-2	TRBD1	TGTGCCAGCAGCACCGGGACAGGGGGGACCGGGGAGCTGTTTTTT	CASSTGTGGTGELFF
TRBV19	-	TRBJ2-7	TRBD2	TGTGCCAGTAAGAAACGGGAGGGTCCTTACGAGCAGTACTTC	CASKKREGPYEQYF